Below, 3 T cell receptor beta chains from the same sample are listed, as sequenced in a study of cytomegalovirus exposure and HLA in healthy donors. The data were produced by immunoSEQ multiplex PCR, yet TCRdb's version contains in-frame clones alone and is incomplete. The sample includes more than 250,000 clones, 80% to 95% of them seen just once. Sequenced material: PBMCs. Every receptor here comes from a woman in her twenties or thirties in good health and CMV-seronegative.

The chain is built from TRBV9 and TRBJ2-1, with D hard to call. The V and J ends lost 3 bases and 9 bases respectively, with 10 bases between them. Germline V gives CDR1 SGDLS, CDR2 YYNGEE. The CDR3 runs to 12 residues. CDR3 in DNA: TGTGCCAGCAGCGAACCCCAGACTGAGCAGTTCTTC. Its protein product is CASSEPQTEQFF.

The chain uses TRBV5-1 and TRBJ2-5; no clear D. This CDR3 spans 13 amino acids. V was shortened by 5 bases and J by 2 bases, with 10 bases between the two germline ends. Per germline, CDR1 SGHRS and CDR2 YFSETQ. The CDR3 is CASSDGPQETQYF. The CDR3, as DNA: TGCGCCAGCAGTGACGGACCACAAGAGACCCAGTACTTC.

This clone occurred a few times. The V call is TRBV5-4, the J call TRBJ1-2; perhaps TRBD1 as D (5 bases). CDR3 length equals 11 residues. Per germline, CDR1 SGHNT and CDR2 YYREEE (reference sequence). The V end lost 9 bases, the J end lost 4 bases, and 10 bases lay between the germline ends. The CDR3 DNA reads TGTGCCACTTCAGGGCCCTATGGCTACACCTTC. This gives the protein CATSGPYGYTF.